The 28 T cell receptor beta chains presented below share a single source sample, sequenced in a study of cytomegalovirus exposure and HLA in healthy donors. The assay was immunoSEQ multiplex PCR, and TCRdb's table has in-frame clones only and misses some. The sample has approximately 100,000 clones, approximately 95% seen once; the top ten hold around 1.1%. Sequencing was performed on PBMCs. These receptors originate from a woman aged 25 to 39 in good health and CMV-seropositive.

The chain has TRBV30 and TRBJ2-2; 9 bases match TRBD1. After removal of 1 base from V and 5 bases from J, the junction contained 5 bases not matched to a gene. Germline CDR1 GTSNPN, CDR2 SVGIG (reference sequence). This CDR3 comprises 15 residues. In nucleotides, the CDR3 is TGTGCCTGGAGTGGGGGACAGGGACTTACCGGGGAGCTGTTTTTT. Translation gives CAWSGGQGLTGELFF.

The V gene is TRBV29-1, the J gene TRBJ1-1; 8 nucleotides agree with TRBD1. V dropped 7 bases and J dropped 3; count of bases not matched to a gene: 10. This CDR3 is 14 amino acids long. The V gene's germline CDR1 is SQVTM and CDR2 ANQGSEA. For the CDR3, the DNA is TGCAGCGCAACCACAGGGGGAGACGACACTGAAGCTTTCTTT. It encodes CSATTGGDDTEAFF.

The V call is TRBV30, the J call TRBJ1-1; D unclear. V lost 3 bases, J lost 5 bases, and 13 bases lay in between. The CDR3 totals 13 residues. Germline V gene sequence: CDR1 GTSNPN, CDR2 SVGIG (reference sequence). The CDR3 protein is CAWRTRVETEAFF. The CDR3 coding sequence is TGTGCCTGGAGAACTCGGGTGGAGACTGAAGCTTTCTTT.

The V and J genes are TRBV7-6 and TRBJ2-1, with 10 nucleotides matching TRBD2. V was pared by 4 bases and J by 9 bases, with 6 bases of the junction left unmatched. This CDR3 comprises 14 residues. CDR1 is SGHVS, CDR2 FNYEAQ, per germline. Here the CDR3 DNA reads TGTGCCAGCAGCTCAGCGGGAGGGCCAGTTGAGCAGTTCTTC. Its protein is CASSSAGGPVEQFF.

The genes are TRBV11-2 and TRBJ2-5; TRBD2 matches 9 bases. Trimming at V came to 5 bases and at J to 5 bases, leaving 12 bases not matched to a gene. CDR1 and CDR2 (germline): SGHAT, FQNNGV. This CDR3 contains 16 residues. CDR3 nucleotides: TGTGCCAGCAGCATCCCGGTATTAGCGGGAGCGGAGACCCAGTACTTC. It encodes CASSIPVLAGAETQYF.

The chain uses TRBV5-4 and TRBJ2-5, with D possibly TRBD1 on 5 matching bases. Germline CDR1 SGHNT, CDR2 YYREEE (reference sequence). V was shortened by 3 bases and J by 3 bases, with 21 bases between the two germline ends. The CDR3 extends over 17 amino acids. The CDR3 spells CASSSRLTVAVEETQYF. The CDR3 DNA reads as TGTGCCAGCAGCTCCCGACTGACAGTGGCGGTCGAAGAGACCCAGTACTTC. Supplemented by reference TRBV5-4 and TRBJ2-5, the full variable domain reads ETGVTQSPTHLIKTRGQQVTLRCSSQSGHNTVSWYQQALGQGPQFIFQYYREEENGRGNFPPRFSGLQFPNYSSELNVNALELDDSALYLCASSSRLTVAVEETQYFGPGTRLLVL.

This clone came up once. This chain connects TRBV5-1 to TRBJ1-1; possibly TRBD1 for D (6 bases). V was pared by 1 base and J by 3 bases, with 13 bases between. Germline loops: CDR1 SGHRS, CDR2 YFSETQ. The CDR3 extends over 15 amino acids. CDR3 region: CASSLKAPGDTEAFF. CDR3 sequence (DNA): TGCGCCAGCAGCTTGAAAGCGCCAGGGGACACTGAAGCTTTCTTT.

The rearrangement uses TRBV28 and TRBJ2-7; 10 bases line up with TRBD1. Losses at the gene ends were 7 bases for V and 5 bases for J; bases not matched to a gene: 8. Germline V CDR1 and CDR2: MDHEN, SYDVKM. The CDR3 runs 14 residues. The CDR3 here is CASTLTGQGNEQYF. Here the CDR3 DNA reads TGTGCCAGCACTCTAACGGGACAGGGGAACGAGCAGTACTTC. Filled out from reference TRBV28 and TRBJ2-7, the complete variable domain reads DVKVTQSSRYLVKRTGEKVFLECVQDMDHENMFWYRQDPGLGLRLIYFSYDVKMKEKGDIPEGYSVSREKKERFSLILESASTNQTSMYLCASTLTGQGNEQYFGPGTRLTVT.

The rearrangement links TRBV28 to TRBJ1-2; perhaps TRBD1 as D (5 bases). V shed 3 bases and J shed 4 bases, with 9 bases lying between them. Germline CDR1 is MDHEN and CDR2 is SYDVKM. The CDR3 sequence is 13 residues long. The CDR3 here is CASSFKGFYGYTF. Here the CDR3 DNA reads TGTGCCAGCAGTTTCAAGGGGTTCTATGGCTACACCTTC.

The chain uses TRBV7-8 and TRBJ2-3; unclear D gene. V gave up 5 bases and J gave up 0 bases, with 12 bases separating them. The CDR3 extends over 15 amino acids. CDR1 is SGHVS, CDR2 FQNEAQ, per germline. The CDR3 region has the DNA TGTGCCAGCAGCCCCCGACACACTAGCACAGATACGCAGTATTTT. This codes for CASSPRHTSTDTQYF.

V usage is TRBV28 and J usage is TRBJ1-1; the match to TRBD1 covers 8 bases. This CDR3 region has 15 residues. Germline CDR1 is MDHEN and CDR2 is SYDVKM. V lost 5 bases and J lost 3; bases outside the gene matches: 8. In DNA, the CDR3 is TGTGCCAGCAGTCCCCAGACAGGGGTTCACACTGAAGCTTTCTTT. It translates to CASSPQTGVHTEAFF.

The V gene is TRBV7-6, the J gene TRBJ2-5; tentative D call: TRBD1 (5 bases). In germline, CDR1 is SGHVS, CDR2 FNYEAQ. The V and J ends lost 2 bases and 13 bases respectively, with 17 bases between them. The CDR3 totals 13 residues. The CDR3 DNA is TGTGCCAGCAGCTTACAGGGCGGCAGCAGCTCGTACTTC. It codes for CASSLQGGSSSYF.

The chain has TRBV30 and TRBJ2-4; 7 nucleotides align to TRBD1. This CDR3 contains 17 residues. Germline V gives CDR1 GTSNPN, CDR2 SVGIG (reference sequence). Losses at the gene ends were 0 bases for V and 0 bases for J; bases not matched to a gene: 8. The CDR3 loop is CAWSVGQVGLAKNIQYF. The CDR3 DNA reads TGTGCCTGGAGTGTAGGACAGGTGGGCTTAGCCAAAAACATTCAGTACTTC.

The CDR3 region is CASRRDGQKNTEAFF. The CDR3 DNA is TGTGCCAGCAGACGGGACGGACAGAAGAACACTGAAGCTTTCTTT. The gene calls are TRBV6-5 and TRBJ1-1, with D tentatively TRBD1 (6 bases). The CDR3 is 15 amino acids. The V end lost 6 bases, the J end lost 1 base, and 15 bases lay between the germline ends. Germline V gives CDR1 MNHEY, CDR2 SVGAGI.

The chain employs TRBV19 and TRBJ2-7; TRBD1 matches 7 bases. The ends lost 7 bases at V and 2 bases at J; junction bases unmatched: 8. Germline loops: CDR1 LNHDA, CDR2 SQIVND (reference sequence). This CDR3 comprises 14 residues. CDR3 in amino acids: CASKPGQRAYEQYF. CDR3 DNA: TGTGCCAGTAAACCGGGACAGAGGGCCTACGAGCAGTACTTC.

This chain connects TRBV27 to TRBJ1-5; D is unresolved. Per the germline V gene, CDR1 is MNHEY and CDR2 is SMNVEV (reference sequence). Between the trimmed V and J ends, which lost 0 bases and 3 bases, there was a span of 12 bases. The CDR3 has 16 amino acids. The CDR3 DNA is TGTGCCAGCAGTTTATCGATTGGCAGGCCCAATCAGCCCCAGCATTTT. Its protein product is CASSLSIGRPNQPQHF.

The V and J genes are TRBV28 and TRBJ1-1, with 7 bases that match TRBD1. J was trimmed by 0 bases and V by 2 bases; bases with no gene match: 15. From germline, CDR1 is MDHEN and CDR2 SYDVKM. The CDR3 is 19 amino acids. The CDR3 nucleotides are TGTGCCAGCAGTTTAATTTCCTCGGGCAGGGGGAAACTGAACACTGAAGCTTTCTTT. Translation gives CASSLISSGRGKLNTEAFF.

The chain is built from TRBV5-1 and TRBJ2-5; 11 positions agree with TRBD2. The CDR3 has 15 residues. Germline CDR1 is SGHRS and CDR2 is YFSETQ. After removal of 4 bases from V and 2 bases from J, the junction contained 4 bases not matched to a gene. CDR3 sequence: CASSLGTSGQETQYF. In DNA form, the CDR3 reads TGCGCCAGCAGCCTCGGGACTAGCGGACAAGAGACCCAGTACTTC.

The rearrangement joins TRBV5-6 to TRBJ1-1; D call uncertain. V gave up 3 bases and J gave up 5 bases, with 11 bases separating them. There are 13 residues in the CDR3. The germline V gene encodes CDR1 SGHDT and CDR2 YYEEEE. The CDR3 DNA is TGTGCCAGCAGCTATGACACGGGGACTGAAGCTTTCTTT. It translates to CASSYDTGTEAFF.

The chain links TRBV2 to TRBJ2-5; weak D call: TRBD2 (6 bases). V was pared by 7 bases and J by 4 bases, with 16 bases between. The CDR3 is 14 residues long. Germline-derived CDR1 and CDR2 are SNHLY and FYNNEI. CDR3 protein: CASKPRLGGETQYF. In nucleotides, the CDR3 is TGTGCCAGCAAACCTCGACTAGGAGGAGAGACCCAGTACTTC.

The CDR3 spells CASRADRSTHNEQFF. The CDR3 bases are TGTGCCAGTAGGGCGGACAGGTCCACCCACAATGAGCAGTTCTTC. The chain links TRBV19 to TRBJ2-1; 7 nucleotides agree with TRBD1. The CDR3 spans 15 residues. Germline V gene lookup returns CDR1 LNHDA and CDR2 SQIVND (reference sequence). After removal of 6 bases from V and 5 bases from J, the junction contained 10 bases not matched to a gene.

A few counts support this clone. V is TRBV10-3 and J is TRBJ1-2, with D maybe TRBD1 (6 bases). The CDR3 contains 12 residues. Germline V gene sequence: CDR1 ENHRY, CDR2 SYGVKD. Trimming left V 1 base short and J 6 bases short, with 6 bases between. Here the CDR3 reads CAISEYRDGYTF. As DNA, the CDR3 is TGTGCCATCAGTGAGTACAGGGATGGCTACACCTTC.

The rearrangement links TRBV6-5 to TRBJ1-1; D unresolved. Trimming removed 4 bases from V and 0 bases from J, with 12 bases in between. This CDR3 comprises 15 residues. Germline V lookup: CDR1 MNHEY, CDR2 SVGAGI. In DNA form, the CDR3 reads TGTGCCAGCAGTTTCGGGTTGGAAATGAACACTGAAGCTTTCTTT. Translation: CASSFGLEMNTEAFF.

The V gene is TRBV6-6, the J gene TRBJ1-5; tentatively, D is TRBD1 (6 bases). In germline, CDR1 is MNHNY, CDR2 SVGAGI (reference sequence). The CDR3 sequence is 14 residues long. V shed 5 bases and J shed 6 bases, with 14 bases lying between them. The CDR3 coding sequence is TGTGCCAGCAGTCCCACAGGGTTCGGTCAGCCCCAGCATTTT. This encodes CASSPTGFGQPQHF.

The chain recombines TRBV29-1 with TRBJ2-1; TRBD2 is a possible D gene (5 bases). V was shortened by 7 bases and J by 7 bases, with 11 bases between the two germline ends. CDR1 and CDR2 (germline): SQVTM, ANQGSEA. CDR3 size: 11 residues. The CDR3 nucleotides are TGCAGCGCCAGTATAGCGAATGAGCAGTTCTTC. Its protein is CSASIANEQFF.

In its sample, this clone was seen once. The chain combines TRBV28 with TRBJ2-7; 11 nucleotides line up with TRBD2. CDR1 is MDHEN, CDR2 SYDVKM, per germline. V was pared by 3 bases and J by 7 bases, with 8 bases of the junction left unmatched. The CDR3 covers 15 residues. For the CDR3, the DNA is TGTGCCAGCAGTTTCGGCACTAGCGGGAGAGGTGAGCAGTACTTC. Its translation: CASSFGTSGRGEQYF.

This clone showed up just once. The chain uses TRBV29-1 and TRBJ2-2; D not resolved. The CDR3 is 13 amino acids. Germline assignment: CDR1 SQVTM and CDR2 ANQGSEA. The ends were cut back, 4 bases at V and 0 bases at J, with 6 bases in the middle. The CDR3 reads CSVVAPNTGELFF. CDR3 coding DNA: TGCAGCGTTGTAGCTCCGAACACCGGGGAGCTGTTTTTT.

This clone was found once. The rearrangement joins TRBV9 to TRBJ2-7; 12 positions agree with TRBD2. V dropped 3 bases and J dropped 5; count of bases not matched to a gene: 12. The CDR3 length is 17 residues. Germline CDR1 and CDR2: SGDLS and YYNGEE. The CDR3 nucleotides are TGTGCCAGCAGCGCCGGACTAGCGGGATTAGGGACCAACGAGCAGTACTTC. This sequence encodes CASSAGLAGLGTNEQYF. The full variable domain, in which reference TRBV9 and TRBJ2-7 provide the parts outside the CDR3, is DSGVTQTPKHLITATGQRVTLRCSPRSGDLSVYWYQQSLDQGLQFLIQYYNGEERAKGNILERFSAQQFPDLHSELNLSSLELGDSALYFCASSAGLAGLGTNEQYFGPGTRLTVT.